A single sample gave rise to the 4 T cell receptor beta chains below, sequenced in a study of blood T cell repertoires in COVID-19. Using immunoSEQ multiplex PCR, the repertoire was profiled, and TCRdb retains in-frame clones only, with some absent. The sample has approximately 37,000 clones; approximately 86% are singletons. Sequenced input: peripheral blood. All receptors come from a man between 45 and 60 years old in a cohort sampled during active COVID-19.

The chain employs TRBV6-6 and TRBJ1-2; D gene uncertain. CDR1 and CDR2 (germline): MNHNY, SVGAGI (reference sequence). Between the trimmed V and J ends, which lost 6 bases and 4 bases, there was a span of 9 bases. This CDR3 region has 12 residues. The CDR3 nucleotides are TGTGCCAGCAGCCCCCTCGGCTATGGCTACACCTTC. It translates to CASSPLGYGYTF.

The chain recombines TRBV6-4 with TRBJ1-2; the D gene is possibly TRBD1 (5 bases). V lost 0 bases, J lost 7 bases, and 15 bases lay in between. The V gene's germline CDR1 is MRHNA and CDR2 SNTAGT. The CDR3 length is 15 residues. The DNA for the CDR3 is TGTGCCAGCAGTGACTCAGTTAGGGGCCCTGGTGGCTACACCTTC. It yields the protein CASSDSVRGPGGYTF.

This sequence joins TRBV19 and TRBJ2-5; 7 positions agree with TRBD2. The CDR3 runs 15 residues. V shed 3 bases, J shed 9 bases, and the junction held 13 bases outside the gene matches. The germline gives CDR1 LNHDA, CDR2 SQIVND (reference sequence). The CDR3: CASSIVGEGRVAQYF. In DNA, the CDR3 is TGTGCCAGTAGTATTGTAGGGGAGGGGAGGGTGGCCCAGTACTTC.

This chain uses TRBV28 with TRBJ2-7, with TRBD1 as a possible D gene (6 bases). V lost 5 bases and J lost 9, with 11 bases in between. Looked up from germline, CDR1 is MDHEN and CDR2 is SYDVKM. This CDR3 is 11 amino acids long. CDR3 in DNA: TGTGCCAGCAGTCAGGGGTCTGGGCAGTACGTC. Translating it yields CASSQGSGQYV.